This TCR beta chain emerged from a study of radiotherapy plus CTLA-4 blockade in lung cancer. Here immunoSEQ multiplex PCR was the method, and the copy in TCRdb shows in-frame clones only, minus some. The sample lists about 30,000 clones, less than 80% seen once, with around 7.7% in the top ten. Deletions cut 7 bases from V and 0 bases from J, with 4 bases between. Germline V lookup: CDR1 MNHNS, CDR2 SASEGT. This CDR3 has 11 residues. The chain combines TRBV6-1 with TRBJ2-7; D gene ambiguous. The sequence was collected from a human donor with non-small cell lung cancer who had stable disease on radiotherapy plus ipilimumab. The starting material was peripheral blood, obtained from a patient treated with radiotherapy plus ipilimumab. CDR3 sequence reads: CASTLSYEQYF. Written as DNA, the CDR3 is TGTGCCAGCACCCTCTCCTACGAGCAGTACTTC.